This T cell receptor beta chain was found in a study of T cell changes during pregnancy in multiple sclerosis. The assay was immunoSEQ multiplex PCR, and TCRdb's table has in-frame clones only and misses some. This sample has 40,000 to 50,000 clones, with less than 95% found just once. The CDR3 extends over 14 amino acids. With 1 base clipped from V and 7 bases from J, the junction kept 7 bases outside the gene matches. Germline V gene sequence: CDR1 MNHEY, CDR2 SMNVEV (reference sequence). This material consisted of CD8+ T cells from peripheral blood mononuclear cells, taken in the first trimester of pregnancy. This chain links TRBV27 with TRBJ2-7, with 7 bases that match TRBD2. The origin of this receptor is a female donor with multiple sclerosis, enrolled in a pregnancy study. The CDR3 coding sequence is TGTGCCAGCAGTTTATTTGGGGGAGGGCCTGAGCAGTACTTC. It translates to CASSLFGGGPEQYF.